This T cell receptor beta chain stems from a study of neoadjuvant nivolumab and ipilimumab in lung cancer. Concerning this clone itself: The antigen is undetermined.

Generated by immunoSEQ multiplex PCR, the TCRdb table keeps only in-frame clones and is missing some. The table lists 30,000 to 45,000 clones, 89% of them singletons. CDR3 length equals 15 residues. The germline CDR1 and CDR2 sequences are SGHVS and FQNEAQ. V was shortened by 5 bases and J by 4 bases, with 16 bases between the two germline ends. Study outcomes and limitations: TCR richness and clonality were higher in tumors than adjacent uninvolved lung. Pathologic regression was not significantly tied to TCR clonality.

The material sequenced was peripheral blood, taken before neoadjuvant nivolumab, alone or with ipilimumab. The sequence came from an adult with non-small cell lung cancer. V is TRBV7-8 and J is TRBJ2-3; a weak D match, TRBD2 (5 bases). In DNA form, the CDR3 reads TGTGCCAGCAGCCCCCGGCGGGTCGGGGCAGATACGCAGTATTTT. Translation gives CASSPRRVGADTQYF.